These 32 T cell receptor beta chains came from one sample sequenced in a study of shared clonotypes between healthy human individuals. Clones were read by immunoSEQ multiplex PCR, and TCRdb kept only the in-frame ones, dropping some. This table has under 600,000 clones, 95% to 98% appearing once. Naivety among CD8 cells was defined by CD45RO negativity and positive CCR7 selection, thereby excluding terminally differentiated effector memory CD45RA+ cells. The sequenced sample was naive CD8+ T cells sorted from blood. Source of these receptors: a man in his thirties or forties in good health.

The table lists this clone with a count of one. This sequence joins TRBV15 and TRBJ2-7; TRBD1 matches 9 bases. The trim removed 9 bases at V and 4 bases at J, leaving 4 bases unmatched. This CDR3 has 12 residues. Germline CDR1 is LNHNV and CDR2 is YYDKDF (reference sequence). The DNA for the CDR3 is TGTGCCACGCGGGACAGGGATTACGAGCAGTACTTC. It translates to CATRDRDYEQYF.

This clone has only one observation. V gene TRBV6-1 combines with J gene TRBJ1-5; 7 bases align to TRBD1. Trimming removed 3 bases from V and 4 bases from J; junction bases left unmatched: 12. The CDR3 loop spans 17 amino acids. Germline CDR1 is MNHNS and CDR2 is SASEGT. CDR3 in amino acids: CASSDRGAHRGNQPQHF. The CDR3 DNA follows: TGTGCCAGCAGTGATAGAGGGGCGCACAGGGGAAATCAGCCCCAGCATTTT.

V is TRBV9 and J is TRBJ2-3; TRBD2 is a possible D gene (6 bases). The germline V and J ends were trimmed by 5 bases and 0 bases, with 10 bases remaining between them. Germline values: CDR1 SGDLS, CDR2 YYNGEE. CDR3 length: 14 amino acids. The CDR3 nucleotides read TGTGCCAGCAGTACCGGGACTAGCACAGATACGCAGTATTTT. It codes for CASSTGTSTDTQYF.

The CDR3 is CASTPEYSNQPQHF. CDR3 bases: TGTGCCAGCACCCCCGAATATAGCAATCAGCCCCAGCATTTT. The chain links TRBV2 to TRBJ1-5; D unresolved. V gave up 7 bases and J gave up 0 bases, with 10 bases separating them. The CDR3 is 14 residues long. CDR1 is SNHLY and CDR2 is FYNNEI in the germline V gene.

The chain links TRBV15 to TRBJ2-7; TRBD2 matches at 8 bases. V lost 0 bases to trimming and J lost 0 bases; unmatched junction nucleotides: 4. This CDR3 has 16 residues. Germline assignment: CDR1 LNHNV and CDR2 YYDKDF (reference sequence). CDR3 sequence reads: CATSRDLLAASYEQYF. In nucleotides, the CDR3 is TGTGCCACCAGCAGAGATCTACTAGCGGCCTCCTACGAGCAGTACTTC.

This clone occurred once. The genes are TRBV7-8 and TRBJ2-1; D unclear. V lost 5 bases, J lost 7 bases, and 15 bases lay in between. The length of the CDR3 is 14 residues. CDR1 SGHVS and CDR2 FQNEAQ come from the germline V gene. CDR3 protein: CASSPIGIANEQFF. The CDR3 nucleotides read TGTGCCAGCAGCCCCATCGGAATCGCAAATGAGCAGTTCTTC. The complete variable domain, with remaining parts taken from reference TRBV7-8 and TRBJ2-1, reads GAGVSQSPRYKVAKRGQDVALRCDPISGHVSLFWYQQALGQGPEFLTYFQNEAQLDKSGLPSDRFFAERPEGSVSTLKIQRTQQEDSAVYLCASSPIGIANEQFFGPGTRLTVL.

CDR3 DNA: TGTGCCAGCAGCTTACAGGGTCTCGATCTGTTTTTT. It specifies CASSLQGLDLFF. The chain joins TRBV5-4 to TRBJ1-4; weak D call: TRBD1 (6 bases). V gave up 2 bases and J gave up 14 bases, with 13 bases separating them. The CDR3 is made up of 12 amino acids. Per the germline V gene, CDR1 is SGHNT and CDR2 is YYREEE (reference sequence).

CDR3 nucleotide sequence: TGCAGCGTTGAAGTGGTCAGTAGCGGAGCATTTTACAATGAGCAGTTCTTC. It yields the protein CSVEVVSSGAFYNEQFF. The chain joins TRBV29-1 to TRBJ2-1; a weak D match, TRBD2 (6 bases). The germline V and J ends were trimmed by 1 base and 4 bases, with 20 bases remaining between them. Germline CDR1 reads SQVTM; CDR2 reads ANQGSEA. The CDR3 has 17 amino acids.

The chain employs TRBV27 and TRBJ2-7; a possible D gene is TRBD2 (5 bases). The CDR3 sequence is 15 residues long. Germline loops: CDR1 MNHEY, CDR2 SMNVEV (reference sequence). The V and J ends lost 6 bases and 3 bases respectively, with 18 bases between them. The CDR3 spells CASSLVNQRVYEQYF. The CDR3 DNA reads TGTGCCAGCAGCCTTGTGAATCAGAGGGTCTACGAGCAGTACTTC.

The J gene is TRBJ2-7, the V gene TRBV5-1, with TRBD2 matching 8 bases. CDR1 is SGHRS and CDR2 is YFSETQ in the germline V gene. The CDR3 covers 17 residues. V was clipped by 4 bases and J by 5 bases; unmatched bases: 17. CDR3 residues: CASSPVGSGRSTHEQYF. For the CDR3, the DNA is TGCGCCAGCAGCCCGGTAGGGAGCGGGAGATCTACCCACGAGCAGTACTTC. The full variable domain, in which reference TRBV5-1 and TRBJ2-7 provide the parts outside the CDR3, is KAGVTQTPRYLIKTRGQQVTLSCSPISGHRSVSWYQQTPGQGLQFLFEYFSETQRNKGNFPGRFSGRQFSNSRSEMNVSTLELGDSALYLCASSPVGSGRSTHEQYFGPGTRLTVT.

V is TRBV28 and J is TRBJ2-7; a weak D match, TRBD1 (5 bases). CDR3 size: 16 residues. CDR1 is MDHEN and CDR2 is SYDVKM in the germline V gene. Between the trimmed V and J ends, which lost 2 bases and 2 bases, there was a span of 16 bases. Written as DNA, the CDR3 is TGTGCCAGCAGTTTACTTTCCCAGGGATTTGCCTACGAGCAGTACTTC. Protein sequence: CASSLLSQGFAYEQYF.

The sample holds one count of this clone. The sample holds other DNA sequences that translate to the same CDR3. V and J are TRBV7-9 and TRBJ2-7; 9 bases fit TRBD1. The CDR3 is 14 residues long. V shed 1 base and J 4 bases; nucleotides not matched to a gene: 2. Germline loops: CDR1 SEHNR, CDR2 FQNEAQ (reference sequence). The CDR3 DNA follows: TGTGCCAGCAGCTTAGACAGGGGGCTATACGAGCAGTACTTC. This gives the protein CASSLDRGLYEQYF.

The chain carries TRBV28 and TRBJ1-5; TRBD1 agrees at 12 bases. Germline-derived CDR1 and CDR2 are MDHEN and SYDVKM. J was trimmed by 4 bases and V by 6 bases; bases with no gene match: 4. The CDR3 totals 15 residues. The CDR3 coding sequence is TGTGCCAGCAGAGGGACAGGGGGCGCAAATCAGCCCCAGCATTTT. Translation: CASRGTGGANQPQHF. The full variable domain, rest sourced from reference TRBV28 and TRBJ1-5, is DVKVTQSSRYLVKRTGEKVFLECVQDMDHENMFWYRQDPGLGLRLIYFSYDVKMKEKGDIPEGYSVSREKKERFSLILESASTNQTSMYLCASRGTGGANQPQHFGDGTRLSIL.

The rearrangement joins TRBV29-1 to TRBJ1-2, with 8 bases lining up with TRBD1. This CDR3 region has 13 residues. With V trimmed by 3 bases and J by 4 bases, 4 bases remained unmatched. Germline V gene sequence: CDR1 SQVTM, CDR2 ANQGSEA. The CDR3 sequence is CSVEDRAAYGYTF. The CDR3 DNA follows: TGCAGCGTTGAGGACAGGGCGGCCTATGGCTACACCTTC.

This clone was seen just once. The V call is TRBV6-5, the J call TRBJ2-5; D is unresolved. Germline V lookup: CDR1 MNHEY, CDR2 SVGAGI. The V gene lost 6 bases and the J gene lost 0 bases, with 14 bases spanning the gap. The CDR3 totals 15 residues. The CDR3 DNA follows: TGTGCCAGCAGGCTGGAACGTCACTACCAAGAGACCCAGTACTTC. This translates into CASRLERHYQETQYF.

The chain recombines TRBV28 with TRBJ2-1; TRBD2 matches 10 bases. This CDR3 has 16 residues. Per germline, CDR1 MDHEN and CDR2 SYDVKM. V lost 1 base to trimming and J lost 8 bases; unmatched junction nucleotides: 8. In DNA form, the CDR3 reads TGTGCCAGCAGTTTATCGCTAGCGGGAGATGAGGATGAGCAGTTCTTC. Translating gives CASSLSLAGDEDEQFF.

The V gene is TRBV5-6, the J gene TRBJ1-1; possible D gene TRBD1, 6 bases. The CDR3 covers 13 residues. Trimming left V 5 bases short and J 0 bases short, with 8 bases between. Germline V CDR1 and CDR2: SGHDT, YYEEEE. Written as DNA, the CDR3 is TGTGCCAGCAGGACAGGAGTGAACACTGAAGCTTTCTTT. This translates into CASRTGVNTEAFF.

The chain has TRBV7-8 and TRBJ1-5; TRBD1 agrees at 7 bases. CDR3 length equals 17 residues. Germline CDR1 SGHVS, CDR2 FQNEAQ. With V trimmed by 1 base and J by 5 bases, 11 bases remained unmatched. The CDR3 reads CASSLGTGLSGHQPQHF. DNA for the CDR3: TGTGCCAGCAGCTTAGGGACAGGTTTAAGCGGCCATCAGCCCCAGCATTTT.

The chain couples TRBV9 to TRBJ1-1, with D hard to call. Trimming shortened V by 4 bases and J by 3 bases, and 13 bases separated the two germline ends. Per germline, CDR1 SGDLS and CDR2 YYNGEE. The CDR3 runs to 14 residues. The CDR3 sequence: CASSPRPQDTEAFF. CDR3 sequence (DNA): TGTGCCAGCAGCCCCCGGCCTCAGGACACTGAAGCTTTCTTT.

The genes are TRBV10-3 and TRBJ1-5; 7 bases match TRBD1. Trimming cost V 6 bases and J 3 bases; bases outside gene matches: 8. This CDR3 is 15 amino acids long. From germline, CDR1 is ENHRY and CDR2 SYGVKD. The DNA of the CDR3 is TGTGCCATCAGACCGACAGGGAATCCCAATCAGCCCCAGCATTTT. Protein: CAIRPTGNPNQPQHF.

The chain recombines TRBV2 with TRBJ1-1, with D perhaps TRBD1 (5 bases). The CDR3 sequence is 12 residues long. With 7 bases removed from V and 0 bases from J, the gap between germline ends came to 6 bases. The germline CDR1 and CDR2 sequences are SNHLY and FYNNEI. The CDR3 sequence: CASTGMNTEAFF. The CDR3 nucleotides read TGTGCCAGCACAGGGATGAACACTGAAGCTTTCTTT.

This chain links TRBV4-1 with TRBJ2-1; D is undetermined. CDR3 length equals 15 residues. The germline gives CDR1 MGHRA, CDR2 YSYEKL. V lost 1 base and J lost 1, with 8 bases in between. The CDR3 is CASSQVGSSYNEQFF. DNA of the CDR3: TGCGCCAGCAGCCAAGTAGGGTCGTCCTACAATGAGCAGTTCTTC.

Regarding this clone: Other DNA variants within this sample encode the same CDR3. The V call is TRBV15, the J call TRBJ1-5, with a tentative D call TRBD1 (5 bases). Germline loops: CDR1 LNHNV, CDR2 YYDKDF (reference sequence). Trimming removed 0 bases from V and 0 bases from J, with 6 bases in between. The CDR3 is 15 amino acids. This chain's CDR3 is CATSRDQGSNQPQHF. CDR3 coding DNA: TGTGCCACCAGCAGAGACCAGGGTAGCAATCAGCCCCAGCATTTT. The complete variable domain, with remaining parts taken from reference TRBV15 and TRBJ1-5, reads DAMVIQNPRYQVTQFGKPVTLSCSQTLNHNVMYWYQQKSSQAPKLLFHYYDKDFNNEADTPDNFQSRRPNTSFCFLDIRSPGLGDTAMYLCATSRDQGSNQPQHFGDGTRLSIL.

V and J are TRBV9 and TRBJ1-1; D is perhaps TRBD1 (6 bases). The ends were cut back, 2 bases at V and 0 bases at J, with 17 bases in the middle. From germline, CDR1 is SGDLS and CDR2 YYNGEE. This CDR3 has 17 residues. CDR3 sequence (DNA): TGTGCCAGCAGCGTGGGGGGCGATCCGGGGTTGAACACTGAAGCTTTCTTT. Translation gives CASSVGGDPGLNTEAFF.

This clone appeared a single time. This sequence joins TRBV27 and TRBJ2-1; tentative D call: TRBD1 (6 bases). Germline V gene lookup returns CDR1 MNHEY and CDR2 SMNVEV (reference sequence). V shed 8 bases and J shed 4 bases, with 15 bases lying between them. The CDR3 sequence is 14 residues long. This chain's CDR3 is CASGLSGQYNEQFF. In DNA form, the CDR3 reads TGTGCCAGCGGTCTGTCCGGACAGTACAATGAGCAGTTCTTC.

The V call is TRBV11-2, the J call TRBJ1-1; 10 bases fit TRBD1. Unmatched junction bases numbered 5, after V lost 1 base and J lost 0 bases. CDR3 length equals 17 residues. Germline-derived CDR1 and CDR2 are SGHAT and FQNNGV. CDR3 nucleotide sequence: TGTGCCAGCAGCTTAGGGCCGGGACAGGGGATGAACACTGAAGCTTTCTTT. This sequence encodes CASSLGPGQGMNTEAFF.

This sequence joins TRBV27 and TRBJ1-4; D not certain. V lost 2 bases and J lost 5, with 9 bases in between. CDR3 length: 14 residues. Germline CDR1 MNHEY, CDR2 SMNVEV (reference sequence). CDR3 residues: CASSLTPGNEKLFF. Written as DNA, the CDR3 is TGTGCCAGCAGTTTAACCCCCGGAAATGAAAAACTGTTTTTT.

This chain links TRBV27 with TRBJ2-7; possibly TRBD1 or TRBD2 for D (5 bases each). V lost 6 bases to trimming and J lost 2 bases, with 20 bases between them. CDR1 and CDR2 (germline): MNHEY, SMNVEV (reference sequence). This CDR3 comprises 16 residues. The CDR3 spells CASRPSAGLGPYEQYF. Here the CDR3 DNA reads TGTGCCAGCAGACCTTCGGCCGGGTTGGGACCCTACGAGCAGTACTTC.

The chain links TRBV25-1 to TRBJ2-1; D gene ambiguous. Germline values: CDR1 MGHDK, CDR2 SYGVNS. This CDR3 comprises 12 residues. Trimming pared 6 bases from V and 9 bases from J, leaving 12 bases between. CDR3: CASRETFGEQFF. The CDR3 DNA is TGTGCCAGCAGAGAAACCTTCGGTGAGCAGTTCTTC.

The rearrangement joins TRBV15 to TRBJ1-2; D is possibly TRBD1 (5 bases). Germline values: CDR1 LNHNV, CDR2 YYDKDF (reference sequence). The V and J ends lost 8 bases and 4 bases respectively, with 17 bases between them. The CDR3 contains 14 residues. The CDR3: CATAQTESAYGYTF. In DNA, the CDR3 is TGTGCCACCGCACAGACAGAGTCTGCCTATGGCTACACCTTC.

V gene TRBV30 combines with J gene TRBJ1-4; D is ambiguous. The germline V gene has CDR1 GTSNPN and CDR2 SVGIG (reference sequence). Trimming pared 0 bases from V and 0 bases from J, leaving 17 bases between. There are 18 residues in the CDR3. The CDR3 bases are TGTGCCTGGAGTGTACTAGGCGGAACCTCTGCAACTAATGAAAAACTGTTTTTT. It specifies CAWSVLGGTSATNEKLFF. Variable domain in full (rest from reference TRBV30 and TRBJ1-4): SQTIHQWPATLVQPVGSPLSLECTVEGTSNPNLYWYRQAAGRGLQLLFYSVGIGQISSEVPQNLSASRPQDRQFILSSKKLLLSDSGFYLCAWSVLGGTSATNEKLFFGSGTQLSVL.

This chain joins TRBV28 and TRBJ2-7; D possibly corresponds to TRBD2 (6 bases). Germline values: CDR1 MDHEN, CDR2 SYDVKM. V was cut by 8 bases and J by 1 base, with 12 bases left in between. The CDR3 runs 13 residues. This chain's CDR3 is CASGTPVSYEQYF. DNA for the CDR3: TGTGCCAGCGGGACTCCGGTATCCTACGAGCAGTACTTC.